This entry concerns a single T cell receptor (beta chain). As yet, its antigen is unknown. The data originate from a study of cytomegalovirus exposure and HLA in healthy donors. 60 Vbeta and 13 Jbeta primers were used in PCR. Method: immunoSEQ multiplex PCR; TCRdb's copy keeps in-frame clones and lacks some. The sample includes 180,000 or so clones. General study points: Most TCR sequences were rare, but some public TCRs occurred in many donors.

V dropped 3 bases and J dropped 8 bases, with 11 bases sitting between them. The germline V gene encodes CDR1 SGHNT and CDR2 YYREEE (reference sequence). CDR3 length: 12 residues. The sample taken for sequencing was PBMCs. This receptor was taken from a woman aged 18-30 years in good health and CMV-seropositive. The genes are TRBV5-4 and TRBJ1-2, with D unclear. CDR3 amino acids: CASSSSAGGYTF. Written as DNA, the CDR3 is TGTGCCAGCAGCTCGTCAGCGGGGGGCTACACCTTC.